This T cell receptor (beta chain) was observed in a study of beta chain features in type 1 diabetes. Study-wide findings and caveats: Type 1 diabetes patients had fewer VDJ junction insertions and more deletions. A closer apparent resemblance between naive, central memory and Treg TCRB repertoires was seen in patients than in healthy donors. The study found moderately but significantly shorter TCRB CDR3s in all four CD4+ subsets of Type 1 diabetes patients.

After removal of 11 bases from V and 5 bases from J, the junction contained 14 bases not matched to a gene. Germline CDR1 is LNHDA and CDR2 is SQIVND (reference sequence). CDR3 length equals 16 residues. Expressed TCRB transcripts got sequenced, as all isolated RNA was reverse transcribed. Clones were sequenced by immunoSEQ multiplex PCR, and TCRdb holds only the in-frame ones, with some missing. This sample has around 150,000 clones; about 9% occur once, and the top ten carry about 0.7%. Comment on this clone: Antigen unknown.

The receptor's source is a woman aged 25 to 39 with type 1 diabetes. V gene TRBV19 combines with J gene TRBJ2-5, with 13 bases that match TRBD2. The sequenced material came from central memory CD4+ T cells from blood. The CDR3: CASSPTGTSGTETQYF. Written as DNA, the CDR3 is TGTGCCTCTTCCCCCACCGGGACTAGCGGGACGGAGACCCAGTACTTC.